The 26 T cell receptor beta chains listed next were all sequenced from one sample in a study of cytomegalovirus exposure and HLA in healthy donors. Only in-frame clones appear in the TCRdb table, and some are missing; sequencing was by immunoSEQ multiplex PCR. The data show 95,000 to 150,000 clones, 88% seen once. Source material: PBMCs. The source of these receptors is a woman between 18 and 30 years old in good health and CMV-seropositive.

This clone has more than one count but fewer than ten. The chain carries TRBV6-6 and TRBJ2-7, with a possible D match to TRBD1 (6 bases). The V gene's germline CDR1 is MNHNY and CDR2 SVGAGI (reference sequence). The CDR3 runs 13 residues. Between the trimmed V and J ends, which lost 6 bases and 5 bases, there was a span of 14 bases. CDR3 nucleotides: TGTGCCAGCAGCCCCGGACAGCCAAACGAGCAGTACTTC. It specifies CASSPGQPNEQYF.

CDR3 sequence reads: CASSLNGREQETQYF. Here the CDR3 DNA reads TGTGCCAGCAGCTTAAACGGGAGGGAACAAGAGACCCAGTACTTC. The chain employs TRBV7-3 and TRBJ2-5; 8 bases map to TRBD2. Germline V gene lookup returns CDR1 SGHTA and CDR2 FQGTGA. Trimming cost V 1 base and J 2 bases; bases outside gene matches: 3. This CDR3 has 15 residues. The full variable domain, in which reference TRBV7-3 and TRBJ2-5 provide the parts outside the CDR3, is GAGVSQTPSNKVTEKGKYVELRCDPISGHTALYWYRQSLGQGPEFLIYFQGTGAADDSGLPNDRFFAVRPEGSVSTLKIQRTERGDSAVYLCASSLNGREQETQYFGPGTRLLVL.

The chain employs TRBV11-3 and TRBJ2-2; 7 bases map to TRBD2. Germline V CDR1 and CDR2: SGHNT, YENEEA. Unmatched junction bases numbered 6, after V lost 4 bases and J lost 7 bases. The CDR3 has 14 amino acids. The CDR3 loop reads CASSSGGLGGELFF. CDR3 sequence (DNA): TGTGCCAGCAGCTCGGGGGGTCTGGGCGGGGAGCTGTTTTTT.

CDR3 sequence (DNA): TGTGCCATCAGGGGGACAGTCATCCCCGAGCAGTACTTC. This translates into CAIRGTVIPEQYF. This chain links TRBV10-3 with TRBJ2-7; 7 nucleotides align to TRBD1. CDR3 length: 13 amino acids. The trim removed 6 bases at V and 6 bases at J, leaving 8 bases unmatched. In germline, CDR1 is ENHRY, CDR2 SYGVKD.

The chain uses TRBV18 and TRBJ1-1, with 8 bases matching TRBD1. The junction had 2 bases not matched to a gene; V was cut back by 6 bases and J by 2 bases. Germline V gene sequence: CDR1 KGHSH, CDR2 LQKENI. The length of the CDR3 is 13 residues. In nucleotides, the CDR3 is TGTGCCAGCTCCGGACAGGGCAACACTGAAGCTTTCTTT. Translating it yields CASSGQGNTEAFF.

The chain recombines TRBV2 with TRBJ2-5, with 9 bases fitting TRBD2. The trim removed 8 bases at V and 1 base at J, leaving 8 bases unmatched. Germline-derived CDR1 and CDR2 are SNHLY and FYNNEI. CDR3 length: 15 residues. This CDR3 reads CASGDSGSPQETQYF. The CDR3 DNA sequence: TGTGCCAGCGGGGATAGCGGGAGCCCCCAAGAGACCCAGTACTTC.

The chain recombines TRBV5-6 with TRBJ2-7; 10 bases agree with TRBD1. The CDR3 runs 14 residues. Germline lookup yields CDR1 SGHDT and CDR2 YYEEEE. V lost 6 bases, J lost 4 bases, and 7 bases stayed unmatched. The CDR3 spells CASTFGTGAYEQYF. The CDR3 DNA follows: TGTGCCAGCACTTTCGGGACAGGGGCATACGAGCAGTACTTC.

The chain has TRBV6-1 and TRBJ1-2, with D maybe TRBD1 (5 bases). Germline V gives CDR1 MNHNS, CDR2 SASEGT. With 0 bases removed from V and 3 bases from J, the gap between germline ends came to 8 bases. CDR3 length: 14 residues. This CDR3 reads CASSEAQGYYGYTF. The CDR3 DNA follows: TGTGCCAGCAGTGAAGCGCAGGGCTACTATGGCTACACCTTC.

This rearrangement joins TRBV28 to TRBJ1-6; D is perhaps TRBD1 (6 bases). This CDR3 region has 15 residues. V dropped 5 bases and J dropped 7 bases, with 15 bases sitting between them. CDR1 and CDR2 from the germline V gene are MDHEN and SYDVKM. The CDR3 loop is CASSTTGIPNSPLHF. CDR3 DNA: TGTGCCAGCAGTACCACAGGGATCCCCAATTCACCCCTCCACTTT.

The chain combines TRBV9 with TRBJ2-1; D perhaps matches TRBD1 (6 bases). V gave up 0 bases and J gave up 6 bases, with 13 bases separating them. Germline-derived CDR1 and CDR2 are SGDLS and YYNGEE. This CDR3 comprises 15 residues. CDR3 sequence: CASSVGRGISNEQFF. The CDR3 nucleotides are TGTGCCAGCAGCGTAGGAAGGGGGATAAGCAATGAGCAGTTCTTC.

This chain connects TRBV7-9 to TRBJ1-1, with 10 bases aligning to TRBD1. Unmatched junction bases numbered 6, after V lost 5 bases and J lost 3 bases. This CDR3 spans 15 amino acids. Germline V lookup: CDR1 SEHNR, CDR2 FQNEAQ (reference sequence). The CDR3 spells CASSPPGTGDTEAFF. As DNA, the CDR3 is TGTGCCAGCAGCCCCCCGGGGACAGGGGACACTGAAGCTTTCTTT.

This chain uses TRBV5-5 with TRBJ2-3; the match to TRBD2 covers 7 bases. The CDR3 loop spans 15 amino acids. Per germline, CDR1 SGHKS and CDR2 YYEKEE (reference sequence). The junction had 9 bases not matched to a gene; V was cut back by 2 bases and J by 6 bases. The CDR3 region is CASSLLGEGLDTQYF. CDR3 DNA: TGTGCCAGCAGCTTATTGGGGGAGGGGCTTGATACGCAGTATTTT.

A single count supports this clone. V and J are TRBV28 and TRBJ1-2, with D perhaps TRBD1 (6 bases). The germline V and J ends were trimmed by 5 bases and 7 bases, with 8 bases remaining between them. This CDR3 contains 11 residues. Per germline, CDR1 MDHEN and CDR2 SYDVKM. DNA of the CDR3: TGTGCCAGCAGTCCAGGGGTTGGCTACACCTTC. It encodes CASSPGVGYTF.

J is TRBJ1-5 and V is TRBV19; no reliable D call. Germline lookup yields CDR1 LNHDA and CDR2 SQIVND (reference sequence). This CDR3 spans 14 amino acids. The V end was cut by 3 bases, the J end by 5 bases, with 11 bases between. CDR3 DNA sequence: TGTGCCAGTAGTATGTTTCAGATCTATCAGCCCCAGCATTTT. Amino acid sequence: CASSMFQIYQPQHF.

This clone was seen only once. The gene calls are TRBV18 and TRBJ2-1; 9 bases line up with TRBD2. V shed 0 bases, J shed 3 bases, and the junction held 3 bases outside the gene matches. Looked up from germline, CDR1 is KGHSH and CDR2 is LQKENI. CDR3 size: 16 residues. The CDR3 DNA follows: TGTGCCAGCTCACCACCGGGACTAGCTGGCTACAATGAGCAGTTCTTC. This gives the protein CASSPPGLAGYNEQFF.

V usage is TRBV7-9 and J usage is TRBJ2-7; possible D gene TRBD1, 6 bases. From germline, CDR1 is SEHNR and CDR2 FQNEAQ (reference sequence). The CDR3 consists of 16 residues. V was cut by 5 bases and J by 2 bases, with 19 bases left in between. The CDR3 nucleotides read TGTGCCAGCAGCGCCAGGGGCCAAGGGTCACCCTACGAGCAGTACTTC. Its protein product is CASSARGQGSPYEQYF.

This chain links TRBV7-9 with TRBJ2-1, with D uncertain. The length of the CDR3 is 12 residues. Germline V gene data show CDR1 as SEHNR and CDR2 as FQNEAQ (reference sequence). Trimming pared 2 bases from V and 6 bases from J, leaving 5 bases between. The CDR3 coding sequence is TGTGCCAGCAGCTTACTCCGCAATGAGCAGTTCTTC. Translating it yields CASSLLRNEQFF.

The chain is built from TRBV5-1 and TRBJ1-1; TRBD1 agrees at 11 bases. The CDR3 has 16 residues. The V segment lost 5 bases and the J segment 5 bases; nucleotides outside the gene matches: 11. Germline V gene lookup returns CDR1 SGHRS and CDR2 YFSETQ. CDR3 in amino acids: CASSYQAGTGGTEAFF. Written as DNA, the CDR3 is TGCGCCAGCAGTTATCAAGCCGGGACAGGGGGAACTGAAGCTTTCTTT.

This rearrangement joins TRBV5-1 to TRBJ1-4; 7 nucleotides agree with TRBD1. The V and J ends lost 4 bases and 6 bases, in that order; junction bases with no gene match: 6. Germline V gene lookup returns CDR1 SGHRS and CDR2 YFSETQ. The CDR3 is 14 amino acids. Here the CDR3 reads CASSLTGADEKLFF. CDR3 sequence (DNA): TGCGCCAGCAGCCTTACAGGGGCGGATGAAAAACTGTTTTTT.

CDR3 coding DNA: TGTGCCAGCAGCTCAGCGCACTTACCCTACGAGCAGTACTTC. Translating it yields CASSSAHLPYEQYF. The chain links TRBV7-9 to TRBJ2-7, with D uncertain. This CDR3 has 14 residues. The germline gives CDR1 SEHNR, CDR2 FQNEAQ (reference sequence). V shed 4 bases and J shed 2 bases, with 12 bases lying between them.

This chain joins TRBV7-8 and TRBJ1-2, with D perhaps TRBD1 (5 bases). The CDR3 is made up of 16 amino acids. Trimming shortened V by 3 bases and J by 0 bases, and 14 bases separated the two germline ends. Per germline, CDR1 SGHVS and CDR2 FQNEAQ. CDR3 loop: CASSFYRIRTNYGYTF. The CDR3 region has the DNA TGTGCCAGCAGCTTTTACAGGATACGGACTAACTATGGCTACACCTTC. Filled out from reference TRBV7-8 and TRBJ1-2, the complete variable domain reads GAGVSQSPRYKVAKRGQDVALRCDPISGHVSLFWYQQALGQGPEFLTYFQNEAQLDKSGLPSDRFFAERPEGSVSTLKIQRTQQEDSAVYLCASSFYRIRTNYGYTFGSGTRLTVV.

In this sample, this clone turned up a few times. CDR3 coding DNA: TGTGCCAGCAGCCCCGAACCAGGGAACACTGAAGCTTTCTTT. This sequence encodes CASSPEPGNTEAFF. The chain employs TRBV7-9 and TRBJ1-1; D call uncertain. The CDR3 length is 14 residues. The V gene's germline CDR1 is SEHNR and CDR2 FQNEAQ (reference sequence). With 5 bases removed from V and 1 base from J, the gap between germline ends came to 11 bases.

This chain joins TRBV6-1 and TRBJ2-7, with D perhaps TRBD1 (7 bases). The CDR3 consists of 15 residues. V lost 4 bases and J lost 0, with 13 bases in between. Germline CDR1 MNHNS, CDR2 SASEGT. CDR3 protein: CASSGRRDSSYEQYF. Written as DNA, the CDR3 is TGTGCCAGCAGTGGCCGGAGGGACAGCTCCTACGAGCAGTACTTC.

The gene calls are TRBV5-1 and TRBJ2-5; 8 bases are shared with TRBD2. Germline assignment: CDR1 SGHRS and CDR2 YFSETQ. The CDR3 length is 15 residues. Losses at the gene ends were 1 base for V and 2 bases for J; bases not matched to a gene: 4. In nucleotides, the CDR3 is TGCGCCAGCAGCTTGACGGGAGGGCGACAAGAGACCCAGTACTTC. Its protein is CASSLTGGRQETQYF.

The chain couples TRBV7-3 to TRBJ1-3; TRBD1 is a possible D gene (5 bases). The germline CDR1 and CDR2 sequences are SGHTA and FQGTGA. Trimming removed 3 bases from V and 0 bases from J, with 15 bases in between. This CDR3 is built from 17 residues. CDR3 loop: CASSLDGGDHSGNTIYF. CDR3 DNA: TGTGCCAGCAGCTTGGACGGGGGGGACCACTCTGGAAACACCATATATTTT.

The chain has TRBV29-1 and TRBJ1-2, with a tentative D call TRBD1 (5 bases). The germline gives CDR1 SQVTM, CDR2 ANQGSEA. CDR3 length equals 11 residues. V was shortened by 5 bases and J by 8 bases, with 12 bases between the two germline ends. The CDR3 bases are TGCAGCGTTTTGGCATCAGGGGGCTACACCTTC. It is translated as CSVLASGGYTF.